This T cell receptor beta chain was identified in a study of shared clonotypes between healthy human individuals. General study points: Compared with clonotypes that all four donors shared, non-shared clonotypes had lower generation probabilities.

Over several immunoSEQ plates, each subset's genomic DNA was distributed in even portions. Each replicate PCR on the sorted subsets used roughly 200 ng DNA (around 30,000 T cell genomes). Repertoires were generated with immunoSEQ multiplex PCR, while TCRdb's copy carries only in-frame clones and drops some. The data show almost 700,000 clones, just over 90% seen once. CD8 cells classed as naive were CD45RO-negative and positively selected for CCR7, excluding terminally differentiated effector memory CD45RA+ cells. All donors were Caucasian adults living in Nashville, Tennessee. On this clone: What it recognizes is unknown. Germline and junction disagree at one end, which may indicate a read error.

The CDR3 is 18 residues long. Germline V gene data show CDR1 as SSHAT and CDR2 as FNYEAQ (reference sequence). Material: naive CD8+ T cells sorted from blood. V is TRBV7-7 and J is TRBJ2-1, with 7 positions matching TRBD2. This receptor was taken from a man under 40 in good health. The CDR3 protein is CASSLRTLGGGPFGEQFF. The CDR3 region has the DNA TGTGCTAGCAGCTTAAGGACTCTTGGGGGAGGGCCGTTCGGTGAGCAGTTCTTC.